One and the same sample provided the 8 T cell receptor beta chains below, sequenced in a study of blood T cell repertoires in COVID-19 (dated by TCRdb to 2020 to 2022). Libraries came from the immunoSEQ multiplex PCR assay. The table was pulled from immuneACCESS by TCRdb, which kept in-frame rearrangements only. Such tables lose some clones; where checked, under half of the loss comes from unresolved V genes, and the rest has no known cause. Present in this sample are about 190,000 clones, 65% to 85% of which were seen just once. The top ten clonotypes cover roughly 3.2% of the sample. Input material: PBMCs or T cells enriched from blood (not recorded which). Receptors were obtained from a woman aged 30 to 39 who had recovered from COVID-19.

This clone is a singleton in its sample. V gene TRBV19 combines with J gene TRBJ2-3; TRBD2 matches at 10 bases. Trimming at V came to 5 bases and at J to 2 bases, leaving 7 bases not matched to a gene. CDR1 and CDR2 (germline): LNHDA, SQIVND (reference sequence). The CDR3 covers 16 residues. This chain's CDR3 is CASSLPSGRPTDTQYF. The CDR3 DNA sequence: TGTGCCAGTAGTCTCCCTAGCGGGAGACCCACAGATACGCAGTATTTT.

The chain joins TRBV3-1 (or the pseudogene TRBV3-2) to TRBJ2-7; weak D call: TRBD2 (6 bases). The V end was cut by 4 bases, the J end by 2 bases, with 15 bases between. Germline CDR1 reads LGHDT; CDR2 reads YNNKEL (reference sequence). The length of the CDR3 is 15 residues. The CDR3 region has the DNA TGTGCCAGCAGCCCTGGACACGGCGGGGCCTACGAGCAGTACTTC. Translating it yields CASSPGHGGAYEQYF.

In this sample, this clone turned up once. The rearrangement uses TRBV7-2 and TRBJ2-2, with TRBD2 matching over 11 bases. Germline V lookup: CDR1 SGHTA, CDR2 FQGNSA. J lost 7 bases, V lost 0 bases, and 7 bases had no gene match. The CDR3 runs to 17 residues. CDR3 loop: CASSLAVVAGGFGELFF. The DNA for the CDR3 is TGTGCCAGCAGCTTAGCCGTAGTAGCGGGAGGGTTCGGGGAGCTGTTTTTT.

The CDR3 bases are TGTGCCAGCAGCTTAGCTCCTACAGGGATAGATACGCAGTATTTT. This codes for CASSLAPTGIDTQYF. The rearrangement joins TRBV11-3 to TRBJ2-3; D might be TRBD1 (6 bases). V shed 1 base and J shed 5 bases, with 13 bases lying between them. There are 15 residues in the CDR3. Germline values: CDR1 SGHNT, CDR2 YENEEA.

This sequence joins TRBV4-2 and TRBJ1-5; the match to TRBD1 covers 7 bases. Trimming cost V 0 bases and J 9 bases; bases outside gene matches: 8. Germline V lookup: CDR1 LGHNA, CDR2 YNFKEQ. The CDR3 runs to 15 residues. The CDR3 nucleotides are TGTGCCAGCAGCCAAGATCAAACAGGGGCACGGCCCCAGCATTTT. This sequence encodes CASSQDQTGARPQHF.

CDR3 DNA sequence: TGCGCCAGCAGCCAAGGAACCACTCCGGGGGGCTATACTGAAGCTTTCTTT. Its translation is CASSQGTTPGGYTEAFF. The gene calls are TRBV4-1 and TRBJ1-1; D may be TRBD1 (6 bases). Trimming left V 1 base short and J 5 bases short, with 20 bases between. The CDR3 is made up of 17 amino acids. The V gene's germline CDR1 is MGHRA and CDR2 YSYEKL.

Written as DNA, the CDR3 is TGTGCCAGCAGCCTTAGGGGTTTTCAGCCCCAGCATTTT. Its protein product is CASSLRGFQPQHF. This chain uses TRBV12-3 or TRBV12-4 with TRBJ1-5; TRBD1 is a possible D gene (5 bases). The CDR3 extends over 13 amino acids. V gave up 6 bases and J gave up 6 bases, with 12 bases separating them.

Only one count was recorded for this clone. For the CDR3, the DNA is TGTGCCAGCAGTCGAATTGACAGGGGCATTGTTAATGAAAAACTGTTTTTT. As protein: CASSRIDRGIVNEKLFF. This rearrangement joins TRBV6-6 to TRBJ1-4; 8 nucleotides match TRBD1. The J segment lost 4 bases and the V segment lost 5 bases, leaving 12 bases of the junction unmatched. The CDR3 is made up of 17 amino acids. The V gene's germline CDR1 is MNHNY and CDR2 SVGAGI (reference sequence).